This TCR beta chain was identified during a study of T cell repertoires in cytomegalovirus infection (dated by TCRdb to about 2019). About the full investigation: Peptide stimulations targeted recently identified HLA-C-restricted CMV epitopes, whose presentation resists viral immunomodulation, together with well-studied HLA-B-restricted epitopes. Donor HLA type was relevant to the analysis, as public TCR beta signatures indicated carriage of CMV infection together with the matching HLA type. Summary of the overall study and its limitations: Cumulative frequency of public TCR beta family members discriminated carriers of CMV infection plus the relevant HLA type in this cohort and an independent 352-donor cohort. The ex vivo response was dominated by HLA-C-restricted CMV-specific TCR beta clonotypes, which also provided the single most frequent clonotype in two of eight donors.

Taken from the germline V gene, the CDR1 and CDR2 loops are LGHNA and YSLEER. Including cysteine and phenylalanine, the CDR3 has 16 amino acids. CDR3 DNA only is kept here, 48 bases in frame from base 1. Trimming removed 6 bases from V and 4 bases from J; the gene matches leave 8 bases unexplained. In light of the paper, this sample's treatment or condition label describes: in vitro stimulation with specific CMV peptide epitopes to enrich CMV-specific T cells. This clonotype has only a few counts. This receptor's antigen is unknown. One base away there is no much larger clone; base qualities are not given. The reads were generated on an Illumina HiSeq 1500. The raw public data were reprocessed by TCRdb itself: fastp quality trimming at Q25, MiXCR clonotype calling, in-frame beta chains only. Records with the same CDR3 protein are collapsed into one entry carrying the most frequent genes and DNA. For this sample the table gives about 830,000 distinct CDR3 sequences, of which approximately 32% were detected only once. Around 12% of the sample goes to the ten largest clones.

The receptor's source is a human donor in good health (CMV status not recorded). Some clones in this sample may be carry-over from other donors' samples. The sample in question was cultured CD8+ T cells from PBMCs, obtained from culture after CMV antigen stimulation. Rearrangement joined TRBV4-3 to TRBJ1-4, with 10 bases in between that match TRBD1. The CDR3 region: CASSGTGVDFNEKLFF. The DNA sequence reads TGCGCCAGCAGTGGGACAGGGGTCGACTTTAATGAAAAACTGTTTTTT.